Sequencing of this TCR beta chain was carried out in a study of T-cell reconstitution after alpha-beta-depleted transplantation in children. Comments on this clonotype: The junction does not match germline at one end; this may be a read error.

Germline values: CDR1 KGHSH, CDR2 LQKENI. The CDR3 has 16 amino acids. Preparing the TCRbeta library involved the use of unique molecular identifiers. MiXCR, run by TCRdb on the PCR reads, gives a single entry per CDR3 protein. Among about 580,000 distinct CDR3 sequences listed, under 25% were seen once. The gene calls are TRBV18 and TRBJ1-1; D is ambiguous. The receptor was derived from a boy in the first two years of life who had a stem cell transplant for acute myeloid leukemia, so the T cells may come from the graft donor. Material: PBMCs, mostly from graft donor cells, obtained 360 days after TCRalphabeta/CD19-depleted stem cell transplant. The CDR3 spells CASSPPLKSVNNEAFF. CDR3 nucleotides: TGTGCCAGCTCACCCCCACTCAAGTCGGTAAACAATGAAGCTTTCTTT.